These 24 T cell receptor beta chains were sequenced from one sample in a study of identical twins. Via MiXCR, TCRdb re-called the 5' RACE reads, giving one row per CDR3 protein. Found here are nearly 650,000 distinct CDR3 sequences, around 7.4% of them singletons; the top ten hold 1.6%. The same data also contributed to another study, on yellow fever vaccine responses in identical twins.

Source material: PBMCs. The receptors were sampled from a woman aged 18-35 years in good health.

This clonotype was seen more than once but under ten times. The chain carries TRBV19 and TRBJ2-2; 8 positions agree with TRBD1. Trimming at V came to 5 bases and at J to 6 bases, leaving 11 bases not matched to a gene. Germline V gene data show CDR1 as LNHDA and CDR2 as SQIVND (reference sequence). The CDR3 consists of 16 residues. The CDR3 spells CASSVRDRTFSGELFF. CDR3 bases: TGTGCCAGTAGTGTCCGGGACAGGACATTTTCCGGGGAGCTGTTTTTT.

There are many counts of this clonotype. The chain couples TRBV5-1 to TRBJ2-4; 8 bases line up with TRBD2. CDR1 SGHRS and CDR2 YFSETQ come from the germline V gene. Germline trimming cut 0 bases from V and 0 bases from J; bases unmatched to any gene: 5. The CDR3 extends over 17 amino acids. The CDR3: CASSLGTSGLAKNIQYF. The CDR3 DNA reads TGCGCCAGCAGCTTGGGCACTAGCGGATTAGCCAAAAACATTCAGTACTTC.

The chain has TRBV5-1 and TRBJ2-1; no clear D gene. Germline CDR1 and CDR2: SGHRS and YFSETQ. This CDR3 spans 15 amino acids. The ends were cut back, 4 bases at V and 0 bases at J, with 11 bases in the middle. The CDR3 DNA reads as TGCGCCAGCAGCCCGGTTTTCAGCTCCTACAATGAGCAGTTCTTC. Protein product: CASSPVFSSYNEQFF. Complete variable domain (other parts from reference TRBV5-1 and TRBJ2-1): KAGVTQTPRYLIKTRGQQVTLSCSPISGHRSVSWYQQTPGQGLQFLFEYFSETQRNKGNFPGRFSGRQFSNSRSEMNVSTLELGDSALYLCASSPVFSSYNEQFFGPGTRLTVL.

This clonotype was counted between two and nine times. This chain uses TRBV5-1 with TRBJ2-2; the D is unclear. CDR3 length: 13 amino acids. The germline V and J ends were trimmed by 4 bases and 0 bases, with 4 bases remaining between them. CDR1 is SGHRS and CDR2 is YFSETQ in the germline V gene. CDR3 bases: TGCGCCAGCAGCAAACCGAACACCGGGGAGCTGTTTTTT. This codes for CASSKPNTGELFF.

The CDR3 protein is CASSQGGGPEAFF. DNA for the CDR3: TGTGCCAGCAGCCAAGGGGGGGGCCCTGAAGCTTTCTTT. This chain connects TRBV3-1 to TRBJ1-1; TRBD1 might be the D (6 bases). There are 13 residues in the CDR3. V gave up 1 base and J gave up 6 bases, with 9 bases separating them. In germline, CDR1 is LGHDT, CDR2 YNNKEL (reference sequence).

This clonotype was recorded a few times. The chain combines TRBV12-3 or TRBV12-4 with TRBJ1-1; no definite D call. V was shortened by 6 bases and J by 1 base, with 9 bases between the two germline ends. The CDR3 loop spans 13 amino acids. The CDR3 is CASRSDGNTEAFF. CDR3 in DNA: TGTGCCAGCAGGAGCGACGGGAACACTGAAGCTTTCTTT.

This clonotype has ten or more counts. V and J are TRBV10-3 and TRBJ1-2; 7 bases fit TRBD1. Germline CDR1 and CDR2: ENHRY and SYGVKD. CDR3 size: 11 residues. The V and J ends lost 8 bases and 4 bases, in that order; junction bases with no gene match: 1. The CDR3 DNA is TGTGCCATCTGGGACAGCTATGGCTACACCTTC. This translates into CAIWDSYGYTF.

This chain joins TRBV20-1 and TRBJ2-1; 7 bases agree with TRBD1. After removal of 0 bases from V and 5 bases from J, the junction contained 7 bases not matched to a gene. The germline V gene has CDR1 DFQATT and CDR2 SNEGSKA (reference sequence). The CDR3 is 15 amino acids. The DNA of the CDR3 is TGCAGTGCTAGAGATTTAAGACAGGGTAACAATGAGCAGTTCTTC. Amino acids: CSARDLRQGNNEQFF.

The genes are TRBV7-9 and TRBJ2-1, with D unclear. Germline V gene sequence: CDR1 SEHNR, CDR2 FQNEAQ (reference sequence). The CDR3 runs to 12 residues. Trimming removed 5 bases at V and 5 bases at J, with 7 bases between. The CDR3 protein is CASSRSNNEQFF. The CDR3 nucleotides are TGTGCCAGCAGCCGGTCCAACAATGAGCAGTTCTTC.

This clonotype showed up many times. The V gene is TRBV5-5, the J gene TRBJ2-2; D uncertain. The CDR3 consists of 15 residues. The ends were cut back, 0 bases at V and 3 bases at J, with 9 bases in the middle. The germline CDR1 and CDR2 sequences are SGHKS and YYEKEE (reference sequence). The CDR3 sequence: CASSLGETHTGELFF. DNA of the CDR3: TGTGCCAGCAGCTTGGGGGAAACCCACACCGGGGAGCTGTTTTTT.

This clonotype was seen repeatedly, ten times or more. The CDR3 nucleotides read TGTGCCAGCAGTTTCGCGGCGGTCTCCTACAATGAGCAGTTCTTC. It yields the protein CASSFAAVSYNEQFF. The rearrangement joins TRBV12-3 or TRBV12-4 to TRBJ2-1; D not certain. With 3 bases removed from V and 0 bases from J, the gap between germline ends came to 9 bases. The CDR3 length is 15 residues.

This clonotype was seen many times. The V and J genes are TRBV7-3 and TRBJ1-1; D is unresolved. The CDR3 is 17 residues long. Looked up from germline, CDR1 is SGHTA and CDR2 is FQGTGA. V lost 2 bases to trimming and J lost 2 bases, with 18 bases between them. CDR3 coding DNA: TGTGCCAGCAGCTTATCCCGGTTGGACCGAGGTAACACTGAAGCTTTCTTT. Translating it yields CASSLSRLDRGNTEAFF.

This clonotype was recorded a few times. The rearrangement links TRBV20-1 to TRBJ2-5; the D gene is possibly TRBD2 (7 bases). Trimming took off 5 bases at V and 5 bases at J, with 18 bases between the two ends. The germline CDR1 and CDR2 sequences are DFQATT and SNEGSKA (reference sequence). The CDR3 is 14 residues long. The CDR3, as DNA: TGCAGTGCTTCCCAAGGAGGGGGAGGGGAGACCCAGTACTTC. Protein product: CSASQGGGGETQYF.

This clonotype has more than one count but fewer than ten. V gene TRBV20-1 combines with J gene TRBJ1-2; no firm D call. The V gene lost 4 bases and the J gene lost 9 bases, with 6 bases spanning the gap. This CDR3 comprises 9 residues. Germline loops: CDR1 DFQATT, CDR2 SNEGSKA (reference sequence). The CDR3 reads CSATPSYTF. DNA of the CDR3: TGCAGTGCTACTCCAAGCTACACCTTC.

A few counts support this clonotype. This chain joins TRBV19 and TRBJ1-4; D may be TRBD1 (5 bases). V was trimmed by 3 bases and J by 0 bases, leaving 8 bases between them. The CDR3 has 15 amino acids. Germline CDR1 LNHDA, CDR2 SQIVND (reference sequence). DNA of the CDR3: TGTGCCAGTAGTATCCAGGGAGCAACTAATGAAAAACTGTTTTTT. It yields the protein CASSIQGATNEKLFF.

This clonotype has only a few counts. The chain couples TRBV5-1 to TRBJ2-3; the match to TRBD2 covers 8 bases. J gave up 5 bases and V 3 bases, and 11 bases lay outside the gene matches. Germline CDR1 SGHRS, CDR2 YFSETQ. The length of the CDR3 is 16 residues. The chain's CDR3 is CASSSPSRGGIDTQYF. As DNA, the CDR3 is TGCGCCAGCAGCTCCCCCTCACGGGGGGGGATAGATACGCAGTATTTT.

This clonotype was found a few times. The chain links TRBV12-3 or TRBV12-4 to TRBJ1-3; D is undetermined. Trimming cost V 2 bases and J 2 bases, with 10 bases left between them. The CDR3 contains 15 residues. The CDR3 spells CASSLTGFPGNTIYF. CDR3 nucleotides: TGTGCCAGCAGTTTAACCGGGTTCCCTGGAAACACCATATATTTT.

This clonotype was found many times. This chain links TRBV2 with TRBJ2-1; D not certain. Germline lookup yields CDR1 SNHLY and CDR2 FYNNEI. V was pared by 5 bases and J by 6 bases, with 5 bases between. The CDR3 is 11 amino acids. CDR3 residues: CASSPPNEQFF. CDR3 bases: TGTGCCAGCAGTCCCCCCAATGAGCAGTTCTTC.

This clonotype was recorded many times. The V call is TRBV7-9, the J call TRBJ1-1; the D is unclear. V lost 5 bases and J 0 bases, leaving 10 bases between the germline ends. The length of the CDR3 is 14 residues. The germline V gene has CDR1 SEHNR and CDR2 FQNEAQ (reference sequence). In DNA, the CDR3 is TGTGCCAGCAGCCGTGAAGGGATGAACACTGAAGCTTTCTTT. Translation gives CASSREGMNTEAFF.

Many counts were recorded for this clonotype. The chain carries TRBV5-1 and TRBJ2-4; D is undetermined. The ends were cut back, 5 bases at V and 4 bases at J, with 13 bases in the middle. The CDR3 sequence is 14 residues long. Germline V gives CDR1 SGHRS, CDR2 YFSETQ. The CDR3 nucleotides are TGCGCCAGCAGATCCGCCTTGGAGAAAAACATTCAGTACTTC. This translates into CASRSALEKNIQYF.

This clonotype was observed a few times. V and J are TRBV12-3 or TRBV12-4 and TRBJ2-1, with a tentative D call TRBD2 (6 bases). With 2 bases removed from V and 10 bases from J, the gap between germline ends came to 12 bases. CDR3 length: 13 amino acids. CDR3 DNA: TGTGCCAGCAGTTTAAGCTCCGGAGGGGAGCAGTTCTTC. It is translated as CASSLSSGGEQFF.

The chain links TRBV7-7 to TRBJ2-1; tentative D call: TRBD1 (6 bases). Per the germline V gene, CDR1 is SSHAT and CDR2 is FNYEAQ (reference sequence). The length of the CDR3 is 15 residues. V lost 4 bases and J lost 5, with 15 bases in between. The CDR3 sequence is CASSYRVGDHNEQFF. CDR3 nucleotide sequence: TGTGCCAGCAGCTACAGGGTGGGCGACCACAATGAGCAGTTCTTC.

This clonotype was recorded many times. The chain couples TRBV20-1 to TRBJ2-3, with TRBD2 identical over 9 bases. CDR3 length: 17 residues. Germline CDR1 DFQATT, CDR2 SNEGSKA (reference sequence). After removal of 0 bases from V and 4 bases from J, the junction contained 11 bases not matched to a gene. The CDR3 sequence is CSARDLLTSGDSDTQYF. As DNA, the CDR3 is TGCAGTGCTAGAGATCTCCTGACTAGCGGAGACTCAGATACGCAGTATTTT.

This clonotype appeared many times. The chain couples TRBV12-3 or TRBV12-4 to TRBJ2-1; 13 bases are shared with TRBD2. The CDR3 contains 17 residues. Germline trimming cut 2 bases from V and 2 bases from J; bases unmatched to any gene: 3. This CDR3 is CASSLRTSGSPYNEQFF. As DNA, the CDR3 is TGTGCCAGCAGTTTACGGACTAGCGGGAGTCCCTACAATGAGCAGTTCTTC.